This T cell receptor (beta chain) appears in the sequencing data of a study of blood T cell repertoires in COVID-19 (dated by TCRdb to between 2020 and 2021). For the study in its entirety: The collaborator samples originated in the United States, Italy and Spain and spanned the acute and convalescent phases of COVID-19. The material from the prospective study consisted of cDNA or gDNA derived from T cells, B-cell-depleted T cells, or PBMCs. Deeply sampled blood TCRbeta repertoires from subjects exposed to, actively infected with, or recovered from COVID-19 were included in the dataset. A freely available public database, intended as a resource for researchers studying the immune response to SARS-CoV-2, is where the repertoires were released. The samples were drawn from two sources: the first 160 participants of the ongoing ImmuneRACE study, and 1,000 to 1,500 subjects contributed by 6 global collaborators. The sample metadata nearly always contained a de-identified subject ID, COVID-19 status, age in years and sex. Where HLA class I and class II types were available, the types were taken from metadata supplied by the sample provider, not from assay-based typing.

Concerning this clone itself: Its specific antigen is unknown. No base qualities exist here, and no much larger clone lies one base off it.

One collaborating source in Seattle enrolled patients during active infection and followed them longitudinally through the course of disease. Whole blood was collected in K2EDTA tubes by collaborating institutions according to the institutions' own protocols. For TCRbeta analysis, collaborators shipped samples in one of three forms: frozen whole blood, isolated PBMCs, or DNA extracted from either of those sample types. CDR1 and CDR2 are read off the germline V gene (reference sequence) as DFQATT and SNEGSKA. V is reduced by 6 bases and J by 9 bases, leaving a spacing of 12 bases between them. The CDR3, from cysteine to phenylalanine, totals 11 residues. Only the CDR3 portion is preserved as DNA: 33 bases, with reading frame beginning at the first base. TCRbeta CDR3 regions were amplified from genomic DNA by means of the immunoSEQ Assay, a bias-controlled multiplex PCR. The study's own analysis went as follows. The number of nucleated cells in each sample was estimated by amplification of reference gene primers within the assay. To quantify the absolute abundance of each unique TCRbeta CDR3 rearrangement, sequence reads were collapsed and filtered. For each sample, productive Simpson clonality was calculated as the square root of Simpson's diversity index over productive rearrangements. Held by TCRdb, this immuneACCESS table contains in-frame sequences only and omits some clones. Under half of the omission traces to an unresolved V gene where checked; the cause of the rest is unknown. V and J calls and clone size follow that table, whereas D and trimming were derived from the DNA. This sample is represented by about 200,000 clones; approximately 80% of them were singletons. The ten biggest clones cover 7.8% of the sample.

The paper's findings and limits, for the study overall: The quantity of clinical and demographic metadata differed by source and by participant and was supplied without curation.

The clonotype originates from a woman over 75 with COVID-19, enrolled during active disease. Sequenced: peripheral blood. Rearrangement joined TRBV20-1 to TRBJ2-4, and the D gene may be TRBD2, 5 bases matching. CDR3 sequence: CSAVSEGIQYF. The DNA sequence is given as TGCAGTGCCGTGAGCGAGGGCATTCAGTACTTC.